This TCR beta chain was obtained from a study of blood T cell repertoires in COVID-19. Whole-study context: Sites across the United States, Italy and Spain contributed samples from acute and convalescent COVID-19.

This clone occurred a few times. The J segment lost 7 bases and the V segment lost 6 bases, leaving 11 bases of the junction unmatched. The CDR3 consists of 16 residues. Germline values: CDR1 MNHEY, CDR2 SMNVEV (reference sequence). Per the original methods: Counts of nucleated cells, estimated from reference gene primer amplification, were obtained. Generated by immunoSEQ multiplex PCR, the TCRdb table keeps only in-frame clones and is missing some. V and J calls and clone size are those listed in that table; D and trimming were worked out from the DNA. This table has 310,000 or so clones, just over 90% appearing once.

The sample comprised peripheral blood. This rearrangement joins TRBV27 to TRBJ1-6, with 8 bases lining up with TRBD1. The sequence derives from a woman under 40 with COVID-19, enrolled during active disease. CDR3 in DNA: TGTGCCAGCAGCCTATCAGGGGGCGCGGGGAATTCACCCCTCCACTTT. This codes for CASSLSGGAGNSPLHF.